One sample yielded the 20 T cell receptor beta chains listed below, sequenced in a study of blood T cell repertoires in COVID-19 (dated by TCRdb to between 2020 and 2021). The receptor library was made with the immunoSEQ multiplex PCR assay. TCRdb holds this immuneACCESS table with in-frame rearrangements only. Some clones are missing; in checked studies, unresolved V genes explain under half, and the rest has no known cause. The sample table contains a few hundred thousand clones; only one count was recorded for 89% of them. Approximately 0.94% of the sample rests with the top ten. Sequences were obtained from peripheral blood. Receptors originate from a woman between 35 and 50 years old who had recovered from COVID-19.

The rearrangement uses TRBV6-5 and TRBJ1-1; D uncertain. The CDR3 loop spans 14 amino acids. Germline values: CDR1 MNHEY, CDR2 SVGAGI. The V end lost 6 bases, the J end lost 3 bases, and 14 bases lay between the germline ends. CDR3 DNA sequence: TGTGCCAGCAGGGCGCGCGGGTATCACACTGAAGCTTTCTTT. This codes for CASRARGYHTEAFF.

The chain uses TRBV11-2 and TRBJ2-2, with TRBD2 matching 10 bases. CDR3 size: 18 residues. CDR1 is SGHAT and CDR2 is FQNNGV in the germline V gene. J gave up 4 bases and V 1 base, and 9 bases lay outside the gene matches. The CDR3: CASSLGHRRLAGTGELFF. The CDR3 nucleotides are TGTGCCAGCAGCTTAGGGCATCGAAGACTAGCGGGCACCGGGGAGCTGTTTTTT.

The chain couples TRBV30 to TRBJ2-3; 9 bases agree with TRBD2. Germline CDR1 is GTSNPN and CDR2 is SVGIG (reference sequence). CDR3 size: 17 residues. Trimming at V came to 2 bases and at J to 4 bases, leaving 13 bases not matched to a gene. CDR3: CAWSTPRSSGISDTQYF. The CDR3 DNA reads as TGTGCCTGGAGTACCCCGAGGTCTAGCGGGATCTCAGATACGCAGTATTTT.

Here the CDR3 DNA reads TGTGCCAGCAGTTTAGACAGGGGCGACTACGAGCAGTACTTC. Translation gives CASSLDRGDYEQYF. The J gene is TRBJ2-7, the V gene TRBV28; 8 bases are shared with TRBD1. The CDR3 is made up of 14 amino acids. Germline CDR1 and CDR2: MDHEN and SYDVKM. J lost 3 bases, V lost 2 bases, and 3 bases had no gene match.

This chain's CDR3 is CAAGLVPPYEQYF. The CDR3 DNA is TGTGCAGCTGGACTAGTCCCTCCCTACGAGCAGTACTTC. V is TRBV28 and J is TRBJ2-7; 7 nucleotides match TRBD2. This CDR3 contains 13 residues. The V gene's germline CDR1 is MDHEN and CDR2 SYDVKM. Filled out from reference TRBV28 and TRBJ2-7, the complete variable domain reads DVKVTQSSRYLVKRTGEKVFLECVQDMDHENMFWYRQDPGLGLRLIYFSYDVKMKEKGDIPEGYSVSREKKERFSLILESASTNQTSMYLCAAGLVPPYEQYFGPGTRLTVT.

The genes are TRBV19 and TRBJ1-2, with TRBD1 identical over 8 bases. The CDR3 contains 14 residues. V lost 7 bases and J lost 3; bases outside the gene matches: 7. Germline CDR1 LNHDA, CDR2 SQIVND (reference sequence). The CDR3 nucleotides are TGTGCCAGTACCCCGACAGGGGAGGACTATGGCTACACCTTC. It yields the protein CASTPTGEDYGYTF.

The V call is TRBV15, the J call TRBJ2-7, with D possibly TRBD2 on 5 matching bases. Trimming stripped 3 bases from V and 6 bases from J, with 9 bases between. Germline CDR1 reads LNHNV; CDR2 reads YYDKDF (reference sequence). This CDR3 region has 12 residues. The CDR3 bases are TGTGCCACCAGCAGGGACTCGGGCGAGCAGTACTTC. It yields the protein CATSRDSGEQYF.

V and J are TRBV14 and TRBJ2-5, with 9 nucleotides matching TRBD2. The CDR3 consists of 18 residues. CDR1 is SGHDN and CDR2 is FVKESK in the germline V gene. Germline trimming cut 0 bases from V and 0 bases from J; bases unmatched to any gene: 8. The DNA for the CDR3 is TGTGCCAGCAGCCAAGAAGGGGCGACTAGCGGATACCAAGAGACCCAGTACTTC. The encoded protein is CASSQEGATSGYQETQYF. Full variable domain (missing parts from reference TRBV14 and TRBJ2-5): EAGVTQFPSHSVIEKGQTVTLRCDPISGHDNLYWYRRVMGKEIKFLLHFVKESKQDESGMPNNRFLAERTGGTYSTLKVQPAELEDSGVYFCASSQEGATSGYQETQYFGPGTRLLVL.

V and J are TRBV2 and TRBJ2-1, with 7 nucleotides matching TRBD2. The CDR3 extends over 14 amino acids. J lost 4 bases, V lost 4 bases, and 4 bases had no gene match. Looked up from germline, CDR1 is SNHLY and CDR2 is FYNNEI. CDR3 in DNA: TGTGCCAGCAGTGCTAGCGGAACTTACAATGAGCAGTTCTTC. Translation: CASSASGTYNEQFF.

This CDR3 is CASSQGQGLFKYF. CDR3 coding DNA: TGTGCCAGCAGCCAAGGACAGGGGCTTTTTAAGTACTTC. The rearrangement links TRBV3-1 (or the pseudogene TRBV3-2) to TRBJ2-7; TRBD1 aligns across 8 bases. The ends lost 1 base at V and 11 bases at J; junction bases unmatched: 7. CDR3 length: 13 residues. Germline CDR1 LGHDT, CDR2 YNNKEL (reference sequence).

This rearrangement joins TRBV5-8 to TRBJ1-4, with unresolved D. Germline lookup yields CDR1 SGHTS and CDR2 YDEGEE. This CDR3 has 16 residues. Trimming cost V 0 bases and J 0 bases, with 9 bases left between them. CDR3 sequence (DNA): TGTGCCAGCAGCTTGGGTCGACAAGCAACTAATGAAAAACTGTTTTTT. It encodes CASSLGRQATNEKLFF.

This clone was counted a single time. This chain links TRBV19 with TRBJ2-5; TRBD2 matches at 13 bases. This CDR3 is built from 19 residues. CDR1 and CDR2 from the germline V gene are LNHDA and SQIVND (reference sequence). The ends lost 0 bases at V and 6 bases at J; junction bases unmatched: 13. The CDR3 DNA reads as TGTGCCAGTAGTATAGAGGGGGTAGGACTAGCGGGAGTGGAAAAGACCCAGTACTTC. Residues: CASSIEGVGLAGVEKTQYF. Full variable domain (rest looked up from reference TRBV19 and TRBJ2-5): DGGITQSPKYLFRKEGQNVTLSCEQNLNHDAMYWYRQDPGQGLRLIYYSQIVNDFQKGDIAEGYSVSREKKESFPLTVTSAQKNPTAFYLCASSIEGVGLAGVEKTQYFGPGTRLLVL.

The chain is built from TRBV5-8 and TRBJ2-1; 10 bases are a match to TRBD1. Germline-derived CDR1 and CDR2 are SGHTS and YDEGEE. V trimming: 0 bases; J trimming: 7 bases; junction bases outside the gene matches: 7. The CDR3 has 16 residues. CDR3 sequence (DNA): TGTGCCAGCAGCTTGGGGGACAGGGGAGTATGGAATGAGCAGTTCTTC. Translating gives CASSLGDRGVWNEQFF. Full variable domain (rest looked up from reference TRBV5-8 and TRBJ2-1): EAGVTQSPTHLIKTRGQQATLRCSPISGHTSVYWYQQALGLGLQFLLWYDEGEERNRGNFPPRFSGRQFPNYSSELNVNALELEDSALYLCASSLGDRGVWNEQFFGPGTRLTVL.

The chain has TRBV2 and TRBJ2-3; TRBD2 is a possible D gene (7 bases). V shed 2 bases and J shed 0 bases, with 18 bases lying between them. From germline, CDR1 is SNHLY and CDR2 FYNNEI. The CDR3 spans 18 residues. CDR3 nucleotide sequence: TGTGCCAGCAGTGAAACTTATCGGGCGGGGGCTAGCACAGATACGCAGTATTTT. This translates into CASSETYRAGASTDTQYF.

This clone has only a few counts. This chain connects TRBV7-3 to TRBJ2-5; TRBD2 aligns across 8 bases. J lost 4 bases, V lost 5 bases, and 9 bases had no gene match. The CDR3 length is 15 residues. Germline V gives CDR1 SGHTA, CDR2 FQGTGA. In DNA form, the CDR3 reads TGTGCCAGCAGCCCCGGGGGGGGGACGAGAGAGACCCAGTACTTC. Residues: CASSPGGGTRETQYF.

This chain uses TRBV27 with TRBJ2-2; 8 nucleotides align to TRBD2. V lost 0 bases, J lost 7 bases, and 4 bases stayed unmatched. The CDR3 has 15 amino acids. From germline, CDR1 is MNHEY and CDR2 SMNVEV (reference sequence). The CDR3 coding sequence is TGTGCCAGCAGTTTATCTAGCGGGAAGGTCGGGGAGCTGTTTTTT. It is translated as CASSLSSGKVGELFF.

This clone turned up a few times. The chain employs TRBV19 and TRBJ2-1; 14 bases match TRBD2. Germline loops: CDR1 LNHDA, CDR2 SQIVND (reference sequence). The CDR3 extends over 17 amino acids. Unmatched junction bases numbered 10, after V lost 5 bases and J lost 7 bases. The CDR3, as DNA: TGTGCCAGTAGTGGCAGACTAGCGGGAGGGCCGGGTAATGAGCAGTTCTTC. Translated: CASSGRLAGGPGNEQFF.

CDR3 in DNA: TGCGCCAGCAGCTCCCTGCCAGGGGGCGAGGAGACCCAGTACTTC. Protein: CASSSLPGGEETQYF. The chain employs TRBV4-1 and TRBJ2-5; 8 bases are shared with TRBD1. V dropped 5 bases and J dropped 5; count of bases not matched to a gene: 10. Germline assignment: CDR1 MGHRA and CDR2 YSYEKL. This CDR3 contains 15 residues.

This chain connects TRBV27 to TRBJ1-1; perhaps TRBD1 as D (6 bases). The CDR3 is made up of 14 amino acids. Trimming removed 0 bases from V and 2 bases from J, with 7 bases in between. Germline loops: CDR1 MNHEY, CDR2 SMNVEV (reference sequence). The chain's CDR3 is CASSLSGANTEAFF. For the CDR3, the DNA is TGTGCCAGCAGTTTATCGGGGGCAAACACTGAAGCTTTCTTT.

The V call is TRBV11-3, the J call TRBJ2-5; D may be TRBD2 (5 bases). The CDR3 length is 17 residues. Germline CDR1 is SGHNT and CDR2 is YENEEA. The ends were cut back, 0 bases at V and 5 bases at J, with 19 bases in the middle. CDR3 in amino acids: CASSLDRGSQTGETQYF. CDR3 coding DNA: TGTGCCAGCAGCTTAGATCGAGGGTCCCAGACCGGGGAGACCCAGTACTTC.